The source of this T cell receptor (beta chain) is a study of T cell repertoires in cytomegalovirus infection. TCRdb called the reads again in MiXCR, with one record for every CDR3 protein. The sample includes some 940,000 distinct CDR3 sequences, approximately 31% of them seen just once. The CDR3 runs to 14 residues. Unmatched junction bases numbered 4, after V lost 3 bases and J lost 3 bases. The germline V gene encodes CDR1 MNHEY and CDR2 SMNVEV (reference sequence). Comments on this clonotype: What it binds is not known.

Notes on the study in general: CMV-specific HLA-C-restricted TCR beta clonotypes dominated the ex vivo response.

This sequence joins TRBV27 and TRBJ1-2, with TRBD1 matching 7 bases. This TCR derives from a human donor in good health (CMV status not recorded). Some clones in this sample may be carry-over from other donors' samples. The sample was cultured CD8+ T cells from PBMCs, taken from culture after CMV antigen stimulation. The CDR3 loop reads CASSLDRIHYGYTF. CDR3 DNA sequence: TGTGCCAGCAGTTTGGACAGGATCCACTATGGCTACACCTTC.